A single sample is the source of the 18 T cell receptor beta chains below, sequenced in a study of T cell repertoires in cytomegalovirus infection. TCRdb passed the reads through MiXCR, listing each CDR3 protein once. Among approximately 600,000 distinct CDR3 sequences, over 35% were seen once, and the ten largest hold about 48%. Which antigens these TCRs recognize remains unknown. Sequenced here: cultured PBMCs, sampled from culture after CMV antigen stimulation. All receptors come from a human donor in good health (CMV status not recorded). Some clones in this sample may be carry-over from other donors' samples.

V is TRBV6-2 or TRBV6-3 and J is TRBJ2-7, with a tentative D call TRBD2 (6 bases). Germline V gives CDR1 MNHEY, CDR2 SVGEGT. The CDR3 has 13 amino acids. With 7 bases removed from V and 0 bases from J, the gap between germline ends came to 10 bases. The CDR3 nucleotides are TGTGCCAGCAACGGCGGGAACTCCTACGAGCAGTACTTC. This sequence encodes CASNGGNSYEQYF.

The rearrangement joins TRBV29-1 to TRBJ1-2, with a weak D call TRBD1 (5 bases). Looked up from germline, CDR1 is SQVTM and CDR2 is ANQGSEA. The CDR3 loop spans 21 amino acids. Trimming pared 1 base from V and 3 bases from J, leaving 33 bases between. The CDR3 DNA sequence: TGCAGCGTTGAAGGACCAACTCGTAAGGCGGGGGGTGGATCCCGTTACTATGGCTACACCTTC. Translation gives CSVEGPTRKAGGGSRYYGYTF.

This clonotype has a single count. The gene calls are TRBV20-1 and TRBJ2-1, with TRBD1 identical over 7 bases. This CDR3 has 13 residues. CDR1 and CDR2 from the germline V gene are DFQATT and SNEGSKA (reference sequence). The junction had 7 bases not matched to a gene; V was cut back by 3 bases and J by 8 bases. CDR3 DNA: TGCAGTGCTAGGGACCCCCAGGGGGATGAGCAGTTCTTC. This sequence encodes CSARDPQGDEQFF.

The J gene is TRBJ1-5, the V gene TRBV28, with D possibly matching TRBD1 (6 bases). CDR1 and CDR2 from the germline V gene are MDHEN and SYDVKM. Trimming took 5 bases from V and 3 from J, leaving 20 bases between them. This CDR3 spans 17 amino acids. This CDR3 reads CASSKPGRGLYNQPQHF. The CDR3 bases are TGTGCCAGCAGTAAACCAGGGAGGGGGTTATACAATCAGCCCCAGCATTTT.

The rearrangement uses TRBV30 and TRBJ1-2; D gene unclear. The germline CDR1 and CDR2 sequences are GTSNPN and SVGIG (reference sequence). V lost 3 bases, J lost 1 base, and 15 bases lay in between. CDR3 length equals 15 residues. The CDR3 nucleotides read TGTGCCTGGAGCTTGCGACATACGAGTAACTATGGCTACACCTTC. Residues: CAWSLRHTSNYGYTF.

V is TRBV5-1 and J is TRBJ2-1; 14 nucleotides match TRBD2. V trimming: 5 bases; J trimming: 8 bases; junction bases outside the gene matches: 9. Germline V CDR1 and CDR2: SGHRS, YFSETQ. There are 16 residues in the CDR3. The CDR3 reads CASRSPGTSGRHEQFF. In DNA form, the CDR3 reads TGCGCCAGCAGGAGCCCCGGGACTAGCGGGAGACATGAGCAGTTCTTC.

This clonotype was seen at least ten times. The rearrangement links TRBV7-2 to TRBJ2-7, with 10 bases aligning to TRBD1. The junction had 8 bases not matched to a gene; V was cut back by 6 bases and J by 3 bases. Germline lookup yields CDR1 SGHTA and CDR2 FQGNSA. CDR3 length equals 15 residues. The CDR3 nucleotides are TGTGCCAGCAGACCCGACAGGGGGCGGAACTACGAGCAGTACTTC. It yields the protein CASRPDRGRNYEQYF.

The chain carries TRBV10-3 and TRBJ2-7; 8 bases are a match to TRBD1. Germline CDR1 reads ENHRY; CDR2 reads SYGVKD. This CDR3 contains 13 residues. V dropped 7 bases and J dropped 0; count of bases not matched to a gene: 2. This CDR3 reads CAIKGQDSYEQYF. The CDR3 nucleotides are TGTGCCATCAAGGGACAGGACTCCTACGAGCAGTACTTC.

The rearrangement joins TRBV7-2 to TRBJ2-7; D possibly uses TRBD1 or TRBD2 (5 bases each). The germline CDR1 and CDR2 sequences are SGHTA and FQGNSA. Trimming removed 5 bases at V and 3 bases at J, with 23 bases between. CDR3 length: 17 amino acids. The CDR3 spells CASSQRAPGLVGYEQYF. Here the CDR3 DNA reads TGTGCCAGCAGCCAACGCGCACCGGGGCTAGTTGGCTACGAGCAGTACTTC. Combining the CDR3 with reference TRBV7-2 and TRBJ2-7 gives the whole variable domain GAGVSQSPSNKVTEKGKDVELRCDPISGHTALYWYRQSLGQGLEFLIYFQGNSAPDKSGLPSDRFSAERTGGSVSTLTIQRTQQEDSAVYLCASSQRAPGLVGYEQYFGPGTRLTVT.

The rearrangement links TRBV25-1 to TRBJ2-3; no reliable D call. The ends were cut back, 6 bases at V and 1 base at J, with 17 bases in the middle. Germline V CDR1 and CDR2: MGHDK, SYGVNS. This CDR3 comprises 16 residues. The CDR3 loop reads CASSAFDLWGTDTQYF. In nucleotides, the CDR3 is TGTGCCAGCAGCGCCTTTGACCTTTGGGGCACAGATACGCAGTATTTT.

The chain employs TRBV11-2 and TRBJ2-5; the match to TRBD1 covers 8 bases. Trimming cost V 3 bases and J 4 bases; bases outside gene matches: 4. Germline lookup yields CDR1 SGHAT and CDR2 FQNNGV. The CDR3 runs to 14 residues. The CDR3 region has the DNA TGTGCCAGCAGCTTTTTAGACAGGGGAGAGACCCAGTACTTC. As protein: CASSFLDRGETQYF.

This chain joins TRBV29-1 and TRBJ2-2, with 14 bases aligning to TRBD2. Germline CDR1 reads SQVTM; CDR2 reads ANQGSEA. The CDR3 runs to 19 residues. Trimming took 5 bases from V and 5 from J; bases not matched to a gene: 16. This CDR3 is CSVLLQTSGGAHVTGELFF. In DNA, the CDR3 is TGCAGCGTTCTTCTCCAGACTAGCGGGGGGGCGCATGTTACCGGGGAGCTGTTTTTT.

This clonotype has just a few counts. The gene calls are TRBV23-1 and TRBJ2-1; the D call may be TRBD1 or TRBD2 (5 bases each). TRBV23-1 is designated an ORF whose function remains uncertain. The CDR3 sequence is 18 residues long. Trimming removed 2 bases at V and 5 bases at J, with 22 bases between. The CDR3 spells CASSQANSGTHHDNEQFF. CDR3 DNA sequence: TGCGCCAGCAGTCAAGCAAATTCCGGGACCCACCACGACAATGAGCAGTTCTTC.

The chain carries TRBV6-6 and TRBJ1-5, with TRBD1 matching over 7 bases. This CDR3 is built from 14 residues. Germline trimming cut 6 bases from V and 5 bases from J; bases unmatched to any gene: 7. In germline, CDR1 is MNHNY, CDR2 SVGAGI (reference sequence). CDR3 sequence reads: CASRNRGDYQPQHF. CDR3 DNA sequence: TGTGCCAGCAGGAACAGGGGCGACTATCAGCCCCAGCATTTT.

The chain combines TRBV7-2 with TRBJ2-5; 8 bases map to TRBD1. The trim removed 4 bases at V and 1 base at J, leaving 5 bases unmatched. The CDR3 loop spans 15 amino acids. Germline-derived CDR1 and CDR2 are SGHTA and FQGNSA. The CDR3 DNA is TGTGCCAGCAGCTGGGGGGACAGGTTCCAAGAGACCCAGTACTTC. Protein: CASSWGDRFQETQYF.

The chain employs TRBV30 and TRBJ1-2; 12 bases agree with TRBD1. From germline, CDR1 is GTSNPN and CDR2 SVGIG (reference sequence). CDR3 length: 13 amino acids. The V segment lost 8 bases and the J segment 4 bases; nucleotides outside the gene matches: 5. The CDR3 DNA reads TGTGCCGGGACAGGGGGCAAAACCTATGGCTACACCTTC. As protein: CAGTGGKTYGYTF.

The chain recombines TRBV4-1 with TRBJ2-5; D gene ambiguous. Germline V gene data show CDR1 as MGHRA and CDR2 as YSYEKL. There are 13 residues in the CDR3. V dropped 3 bases and J dropped 4 bases, with 9 bases sitting between them. CDR3 amino acids: CASSHTLGETQYF. The CDR3, as DNA: TGCGCCAGCAGCCACACACTGGGAGAGACCCAGTACTTC.

The chain uses TRBV7-2 and TRBJ2-3; D unclear. This CDR3 has 13 residues. V was shortened by 5 bases and J by 5 bases, with 11 bases between the two germline ends. CDR1 is SGHTA, CDR2 FQGNSA, per germline. CDR3 bases: TGTGCCAGCAGCCAGCCCCCAAAAGATACGCAGTATTTT. As protein: CASSQPPKDTQYF. The full variable domain, rest sourced from reference TRBV7-2 and TRBJ2-3, is GAGVSQSPSNKVTEKGKDVELRCDPISGHTALYWYRQSLGQGLEFLIYFQGNSAPDKSGLPSDRFSAERTGGSVSTLTIQRTQQEDSAVYLCASSQPPKDTQYFGPGTRLTVL.